This T cell receptor beta chain is drawn from a study of blood T cells in healthy people across ages. Overall study results and limits: Age advanced and TCR beta diversity per million T cells fell, roughly linearly.

The germline V gene has CDR1 SGHTA and CDR2 FQGNSA. This CDR3 comprises 12 residues. V lost 3 bases and J lost 9, with 10 bases in between. The second PCR ran 7 to 11 cycles with a sample-barcoded 5' primer and J-beta primers. TCRdb re-analysed the 5' RACE reads in MiXCR, keeping a single row per CDR3 protein. The sample shows 590,000 or so distinct CDR3 sequences, approximately 30% of them seen only once. This clonotype came up many times. What it binds is unknown. Isolation yielded PBMCs, at least 6.5 million per sample, in every case. The sequencing sample was made of blood. The origin of this receptor is a woman over 75 in good health. This sequence joins TRBV7-2 and TRBJ2-3; D not certain. DNA of the CDR3: TGTGCCAGCAGCTTTGGGTTCGGCACGCAGTATTTT. It is translated as CASSFGFGTQYF.